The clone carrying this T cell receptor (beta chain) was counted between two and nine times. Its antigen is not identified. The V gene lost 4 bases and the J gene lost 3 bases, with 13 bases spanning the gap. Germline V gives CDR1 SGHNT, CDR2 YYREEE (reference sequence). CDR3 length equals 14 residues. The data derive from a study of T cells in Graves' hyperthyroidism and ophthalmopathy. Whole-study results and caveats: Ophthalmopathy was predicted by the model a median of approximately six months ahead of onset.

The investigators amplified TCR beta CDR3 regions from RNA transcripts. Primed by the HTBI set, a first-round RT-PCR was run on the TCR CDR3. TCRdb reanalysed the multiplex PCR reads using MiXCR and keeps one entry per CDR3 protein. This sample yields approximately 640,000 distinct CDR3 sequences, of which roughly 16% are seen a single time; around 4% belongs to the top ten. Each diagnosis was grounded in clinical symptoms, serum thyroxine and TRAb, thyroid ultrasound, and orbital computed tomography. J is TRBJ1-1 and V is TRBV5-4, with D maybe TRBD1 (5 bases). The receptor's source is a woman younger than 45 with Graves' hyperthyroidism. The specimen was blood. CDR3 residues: CASSKSGLDTEAFF. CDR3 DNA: TGTGCCAGCAGCAAATCGGGACTCGACACTGAAGCTTTCTTT.